Presented here are 26 T cell receptor beta chains from one specimen sequenced in a study of shared clonotypes between healthy human individuals. Libraries were prepared by immunoSEQ multiplex PCR; TCRdb keeps only in-frame clonotypes and omits some of them. The sample lists roughly 650,000 clones, less than 98% seen once, with less than 0.065% in the top ten. The sequencing input was naive CD4+ T cells sorted from blood. Subset specified: CD45RA+ positively selected. The source of these receptors is a woman aged 25 to 39 in good health.

V gene TRBV19 combines with J gene TRBJ2-7; the D gene could be TRBD1 or TRBD2 (6 bases each). The length of the CDR3 is 16 residues. Looked up from germline, CDR1 is LNHDA and CDR2 is SQIVND (reference sequence). The ends were cut back, 4 bases at V and 0 bases at J, with 16 bases in the middle. The CDR3 nucleotides read TGTGCCAGTAGTACTTTCGGCGGGACACCCTCCTACGAGCAGTACTTC. Encoded protein: CASSTFGGTPSYEQYF.

The V call is TRBV6-6, the J call TRBJ1-1; D not certain. The CDR3 loop spans 14 amino acids. Germline V gene sequence: CDR1 MNHNY, CDR2 SVGAGI (reference sequence). Between the trimmed V and J ends, which lost 0 bases and 2 bases, there was a span of 7 bases. Here the CDR3 reads CASSYSGSNTEAFF. The CDR3 DNA reads TGTGCCAGCAGTTACTCCGGGAGTAACACTGAAGCTTTCTTT.

The chain combines TRBV19 with TRBJ2-5; 7 bases match TRBD1. The V gene's germline CDR1 is LNHDA and CDR2 SQIVND (reference sequence). This CDR3 has 15 amino acids. V lost 5 bases and J lost 3; bases outside the gene matches: 9. CDR3 DNA: TGTGCCAGTAGTTTCCGACAGGGTGGGGAAGAGACCCAGTACTTC. As protein: CASSFRQGGEETQYF. The entire variable domain, with the rest obtained from reference TRBV19 and TRBJ2-5, is as follows: DGGITQSPKYLFRKEGQNVTLSCEQNLNHDAMYWYRQDPGQGLRLIYYSQIVNDFQKGDIAEGYSVSREKKESFPLTVTSAQKNPTAFYLCASSFRQGGEETQYFGPGTRLLVL.

The genes are TRBV11-2 and TRBJ2-7; no definite D call. V lost 10 bases, J lost 4 bases, and 11 bases lay in between. The length of the CDR3 is 11 residues. Germline values: CDR1 SGHAT, CDR2 FQNNGV. CDR3 sequence: CAIRSGYEQYF. In nucleotides, the CDR3 is TGTGCCATCAGATCCGGGTACGAGCAGTACTTC.

The chain recombines TRBV7-9 with TRBJ1-1, with D tentatively TRBD1 (6 bases). Germline CDR1 reads SEHNR; CDR2 reads FQNEAQ (reference sequence). This CDR3 comprises 14 residues. V was trimmed by 4 bases and J by 7 bases, leaving 16 bases between them. The CDR3 DNA is TGTGCCAGCAGCTCCCTACAGGGCCCTAGTGAAGCTTTCTTT. This encodes CASSSLQGPSEAFF.

V is TRBV5-4 and J is TRBJ1-4; no definite D call. Trimming left V 1 base short and J 6 bases short, with 13 bases between. Germline loops: CDR1 SGHNT, CDR2 YYREEE (reference sequence). The CDR3 has 15 residues. The CDR3 reads CASSLNLGGHEKLFF. DNA for the CDR3: TGTGCCAGCAGCTTGAATCTGGGTGGCCATGAAAAACTGTTTTTT.

The rearrangement uses TRBV2 and TRBJ1-2, with 10 positions matching TRBD1. The CDR3 runs 14 residues. V gave up 6 bases and J gave up 2 bases; unmatched junction bases: 3. Germline assignment: CDR1 SNHLY and CDR2 FYNNEI. The CDR3 loop is CASSPTGGNYGYTF. For the CDR3, the DNA is TGTGCCAGCAGCCCGACAGGGGGCAACTATGGCTACACCTTC.

This clone was seen only once. The same CDR3 arises from other DNA sequences in this sample as well. The gene calls are TRBV5-1 and TRBJ2-7, with D unresolved. Per germline, CDR1 SGHRS and CDR2 YFSETQ. V gave up 0 bases and J gave up 2 bases, with 9 bases separating them. The CDR3 runs to 14 residues. The CDR3 spells CASSLAGGAYEQYF. DNA for the CDR3: TGCGCCAGCAGCTTGGCGGGTGGGGCCTACGAGCAGTACTTC.

The chain combines TRBV11-1 with TRBJ2-5; 13 bases agree with TRBD2. Germline V gene lookup returns CDR1 SGHAT and CDR2 FQDESV (reference sequence). Unmatched junction bases numbered 11, after V lost 6 bases and J lost 4 bases. CDR3 length: 17 amino acids. The CDR3 DNA is TGTGCCAGCAGTCGGACTAGCGGGAGCAACCCCGGAGAGACCCAGTACTTC. Its protein is CASSRTSGSNPGETQYF.

The chain has TRBV19 and TRBJ1-1; D unclear. Trimming stripped 7 bases from V and 1 base from J, with 13 bases between. This CDR3 region has 14 residues. Germline V gene data show CDR1 as LNHDA and CDR2 as SQIVND (reference sequence). The CDR3 reads CASKIARGNTEAFF. The DNA for the CDR3 is TGTGCCAGTAAAATTGCTCGGGGGAACACTGAAGCTTTCTTT.

This rearrangement joins TRBV4-1 to TRBJ2-1; 7 nucleotides match TRBD2. Germline values: CDR1 MGHRA, CDR2 YSYEKL. V shed 1 base, J shed 6 bases, and the junction held 6 bases outside the gene matches. The CDR3 length is 15 residues. The DNA for the CDR3 is TGCGCCAGCAGCCAAGCGCGGGACTACCCCAATGAGCAGTTCTTC. This translates into CASSQARDYPNEQFF.

The chain joins TRBV4-1 to TRBJ2-3; 14 bases are shared with TRBD2. Germline values: CDR1 MGHRA, CDR2 YSYEKL. V lost 6 bases, J lost 3 bases, and 2 bases stayed unmatched. The CDR3 spans 15 residues. CDR3 residues: CASRRLAGGTDTQYF. In nucleotides, the CDR3 is TGCGCCAGCAGGCGACTAGCGGGGGGGACAGATACGCAGTATTTT.

The genes are TRBV5-1 and TRBJ2-7; TRBD2 is a possible D gene (5 bases). V was pared by 7 bases and J by 9 bases, with 14 bases between. The CDR3 is 11 residues long. Germline CDR1 reads SGHRS; CDR2 reads YFSETQ. Here the CDR3 reads CASGMEAPQYF. CDR3 nucleotides: TGCGCCAGCGGGATGGAGGCCCCGCAGTACTTC.

The chain combines TRBV2 with TRBJ2-1; 10 nucleotides match TRBD2. This CDR3 comprises 13 residues. V lost 11 bases, J lost 7 bases, and 8 bases stayed unmatched. Germline V gene data show CDR1 as SNHLY and CDR2 as FYNNEI. CDR3 sequence: CAFTLAGVNEQFF. The DNA of the CDR3 is TGTGCCTTCACCCTAGCGGGAGTGAATGAGCAGTTCTTC.

This chain joins TRBV28 and TRBJ1-2; no clear D gene. Germline CDR1 is MDHEN and CDR2 is SYDVKM. V was clipped by 6 bases and J by 4 bases, with 21 bases between them. This CDR3 region has 16 residues. The CDR3 protein is CASRPRRLALSYGYTF. The CDR3 DNA sequence: TGTGCCAGCAGACCCCGCCGTCTGGCCCTTAGCTATGGCTACACCTTC.

This chain uses TRBV11-3 with TRBJ2-2; no firm D call. The CDR3 consists of 17 residues. CDR1 is SGHNT and CDR2 is YENEEA in the germline V gene. The ends were cut back, 3 bases at V and 0 bases at J, with 14 bases in the middle. CDR3 sequence (DNA): TGTGCCAGCAGCTTTCTCGGTTCGGGCACGAACACCGGGGAGCTGTTTTTT. Its translation: CASSFLGSGTNTGELFF.

This clone was seen only once. This chain joins TRBV28 and TRBJ2-7, with D unresolved. This CDR3 has 14 residues. The germline CDR1 and CDR2 sequences are MDHEN and SYDVKM. Trimming cost V 10 bases and J 0 bases, with 16 bases left between them. In nucleotides, the CDR3 is TGTGCCATCCAACCCTCCCTTAGCTCCTACGAGCAGTACTTC. This codes for CAIQPSLSSYEQYF.

This chain uses TRBV5-1 with TRBJ1-1, with D hard to call. The CDR3 has 14 residues. The V and J ends lost 0 bases and 8 bases respectively, with 14 bases between them. Germline-derived CDR1 and CDR2 are SGHRS and YFSETQ. DNA of the CDR3: TGCGCCAGCAGCTTGGGGCCCGTACGGGAGGAAGCTTTCTTT. Its protein product is CASSLGPVREEAFF.

This chain uses TRBV11-2 with TRBJ1-2; D unclear. CDR1 is SGHAT, CDR2 FQNNGV, per germline. Trimming shortened V by 5 bases and J by 4 bases, and 20 bases separated the two germline ends. The CDR3 loop spans 16 amino acids. The CDR3 region is CASSPRIALGFYGYTF. The CDR3 coding sequence is TGTGCCAGCAGCCCCAGGATAGCCTTGGGGTTCTATGGCTACACCTTC.

In this sample, this clone turned up once. This sequence joins TRBV6-5 and TRBJ2-7, with D perhaps matching TRBD1 or TRBD2 (5 bases each). CDR3 size: 13 residues. Germline V CDR1 and CDR2: MNHEY, SVGAGI. The ends were cut back, 2 bases at V and 7 bases at J, with 12 bases in the middle. The CDR3 DNA reads TGTGCCAGCAGTTACGGGGACCTGCGGGAGCAGTACTTC. Translating it yields CASSYGDLREQYF.

The CDR3: CASSFLGVNTGELFF. The CDR3 DNA follows: TGTGCCAGCAGCTTTTTAGGGGTGAACACCGGGGAGCTGTTTTTT. The chain has TRBV5-8 and TRBJ2-2; possible D gene TRBD1, 5 bases. CDR3 length equals 15 residues. Deletions cut 2 bases from V and 1 base from J, with 9 bases between. Germline CDR1 is SGHTS and CDR2 is YDEGEE.

V usage is TRBV13 and J usage is TRBJ2-3; D is unclear. V lost 1 base to trimming and J lost 1 base, with 12 bases between them. The CDR3 sequence is 16 residues long. The V gene's germline CDR1 is PRHDT and CDR2 FYEKMQ (reference sequence). The CDR3 sequence is CASSLVSVVGTDTQYF. The DNA of the CDR3 is TGTGCCAGCAGCTTAGTGTCGGTCGTGGGCACAGATACGCAGTATTTT.

The chain combines TRBV5-4 with TRBJ2-5; D tentatively reads TRBD1 or TRBD2 (5 bases each). In germline, CDR1 is SGHNT, CDR2 YYREEE (reference sequence). The ends were cut back, 4 bases at V and 3 bases at J, with 13 bases in the middle. The CDR3 extends over 14 amino acids. CDR3 protein: CASSTVRDEETQYF. The CDR3 DNA is TGTGCCAGCAGCACTGTCCGGGACGAAGAGACCCAGTACTTC.

The chain recombines TRBV2 with TRBJ1-2; D uncertain. V was pared by 0 bases and J by 4 bases, with 12 bases between. Germline CDR1 is SNHLY and CDR2 is FYNNEI. This CDR3 has 15 residues. CDR3 protein: CASSEARQLSYGYTF. In nucleotides, the CDR3 is TGTGCCAGCAGTGAAGCGAGGCAGCTTAGCTATGGCTACACCTTC.

This clone was detected once. The rearrangement joins TRBV7-8 to TRBJ2-7; the match to TRBD2 covers 12 bases. CDR3 length: 15 residues. Germline CDR1 and CDR2: SGHVS and FQNEAQ. V trimming: 1 base; J trimming: 5 bases; junction bases outside the gene matches: 3. As DNA, the CDR3 is TGTGCCAGCAGCTTAGGACTAGCGGGAGTCCACGAGCAGTACTTC. Translated, it gives CASSLGLAGVHEQYF.

The count of this clone is one. The V call is TRBV6-5, the J call TRBJ2-2; D may be TRBD2 (5 bases). This CDR3 is built from 16 residues. The germline CDR1 and CDR2 sequences are MNHEY and SVGAGI. Trimming shortened V by 0 bases and J by 7 bases, and 15 bases separated the two germline ends. The CDR3 here is CASSYSSGLPDGELFF. The CDR3 nucleotides are TGTGCCAGCAGTTACTCGAGTGGACTCCCGGACGGGGAGCTGTTTTTT.